This T cell receptor beta chain came from a study of blood T cell repertoires in COVID-19. Recruits, aged roughly 18 to 90 years, lived in 24 US areas. The ends were cut back, 5 bases at V and 3 bases at J, with 13 bases in the middle. The CDR3 length is 15 residues. Germline CDR1 LNHDA, CDR2 SQIVND (reference sequence). Per the authors' pipeline: Nucleated cell number was recorded as an estimate derived from reference gene primer amplification. Only in-frame clones appear in the TCRdb table, and some are missing; sequencing was by immunoSEQ multiplex PCR. V and J calls and clone size are given by that table; D and trimming were obtained from the DNA. The data show roughly 300,000 clones, around 86% seen once.

The receptor comes from a woman aged 18-29 years who had recovered from COVID-19. The V gene is TRBV19, the J gene TRBJ2-2; tentative D call: TRBD1 (6 bases). What was sequenced was PBMCs or T cells enriched from blood (not recorded which). CDR3 loop: CASSVQGVDTGELFF. CDR3 sequence (DNA): TGTGCCAGTAGTGTACAGGGAGTGGACACCGGGGAGCTGTTTTTT.